The clone carrying this TCR beta chain was counted only a few times. The antigen remains undetermined. PCR employed 60 Vbeta and 13 Jbeta primers. Profiling relied on immunoSEQ multiplex PCR, and the TCRdb table lists in-frame clones only, not all of them. This sample has 200,000 or so clones, with around four fifths found just once. The sample is drawn from a study of cytomegalovirus exposure and HLA in healthy donors. V dropped 1 base and J dropped 2; count of bases not matched to a gene: 5. The CDR3 runs to 15 residues. Per the germline V gene, CDR1 is SGHVS and CDR2 is FQNEAQ. Study findings and constraints: Researchers left out some V segments, among them TRBV6-2 and TRBV6-3, as indistinguishable.

The source is a man aged 45-65 years in good health and CMV-seronegative. The sequenced material came from PBMCs. The chain has TRBV7-8 and TRBJ2-7, with 7 positions matching TRBD1. The CDR3 DNA follows: TGTGCCAGCAGCTTAGAGGACAGGAGACCCTACGAGCAGTACTTC. This translates into CASSLEDRRPYEQYF.